These 4 T cell receptor beta chains share one sample of origin, sequenced in a study of T cell changes during pregnancy in multiple sclerosis. Method: immunoSEQ multiplex PCR; TCRdb's copy keeps in-frame clones and lacks some. This sample has 90,000 to 120,000 clones, with 94% found just once. The material was peripheral blood, obtained before pregnancy. The source of these receptors is a female donor with multiple sclerosis, enrolled in a pregnancy study.

This chain joins TRBV7-2 and TRBJ2-3, with D perhaps matching TRBD2 (5 bases). V was shortened by 8 bases and J by 2 bases, with 11 bases between the two germline ends. The germline V gene encodes CDR1 SGHTA and CDR2 FQGNSA. This CDR3 has 13 amino acids. CDR3 residues: CASGSVFTDTQYF. The CDR3, as DNA: TGTGCCAGCGGTAGCGTGTTCACAGATACGCAGTATTTT.

The V call is TRBV7-8, the J call TRBJ1-5; D is undetermined. Germline CDR1 reads SGHVS; CDR2 reads FQNEAQ. V lost 1 base and J lost 4, with 8 bases in between. The CDR3 is 14 residues long. The CDR3 region has the DNA TGTGCCAGCAGCTTAGGAGGCCTTAATCAGCCCCAGCATTTT. This encodes CASSLGGLNQPQHF.

The V call is TRBV5-1, the J call TRBJ2-1; TRBD2 matches 12 bases. The CDR3 consists of 17 residues. With 2 bases clipped from V and 8 bases from J, the junction kept 11 bases outside the gene matches. Germline V CDR1 and CDR2: SGHRS, YFSETQ. CDR3 protein: CASSLGLAGYWEDEQFF. The CDR3 nucleotides read TGCGCCAGCAGCTTAGGACTAGCGGGATACTGGGAGGATGAGCAGTTCTTC.

This rearrangement joins TRBV28 to TRBJ2-7; D perhaps matches TRBD1 (6 bases). The CDR3 contains 14 residues. Looked up from germline, CDR1 is MDHEN and CDR2 is SYDVKM. V was cut by 6 bases and J by 0 bases, with 12 bases left in between. This CDR3 reads CASSARQDSYEQYF. CDR3 DNA sequence: TGTGCCAGCAGCGCTAGACAGGACTCCTACGAGCAGTACTTC.